This T cell receptor (beta chain) emerged from a study of cytomegalovirus exposure and HLA in healthy donors. For the study at large: A subsequent analysis reported that the 120 or so validation repertoires were produced on the same platform that had also been used for the approximately 700 first-cohort repertoires. Whole-study findings and limits: It was reported that the classifier diagnosed cytomegalovirus status with high specificity and sensitivity in both the original and validation cohorts. Most observed TCR sequences were rare, whereas some public TCRs were detected in many donors. 150 or so TCR beta chains were listed as cytomegalovirus-associated.

A word on this clone: Its antigen is currently unknown.

This CDR3 comprises 13 residues. Germline-derived CDR1 and CDR2 are ENHRY and SYGVKD. V was trimmed by 7 bases and J by 6 bases, leaving 13 bases between them. Produced via immunoSEQ multiplex PCR; TCRdb's table is partial and in-frame only. This sample has a few hundred thousand clones, with 75% to 90% found just once. This receptor was taken from a young woman in good health and CMV-seronegative. The sequenced sample consisted of PBMCs. The chain uses TRBV10-3 and TRBJ1-5; a weak D match, TRBD1 (5 bases). The CDR3 is CAIKSAGSQPQHF. CDR3 nucleotide sequence: TGTGCCATCAAGTCGGCAGGGTCTCAGCCCCAGCATTTT.